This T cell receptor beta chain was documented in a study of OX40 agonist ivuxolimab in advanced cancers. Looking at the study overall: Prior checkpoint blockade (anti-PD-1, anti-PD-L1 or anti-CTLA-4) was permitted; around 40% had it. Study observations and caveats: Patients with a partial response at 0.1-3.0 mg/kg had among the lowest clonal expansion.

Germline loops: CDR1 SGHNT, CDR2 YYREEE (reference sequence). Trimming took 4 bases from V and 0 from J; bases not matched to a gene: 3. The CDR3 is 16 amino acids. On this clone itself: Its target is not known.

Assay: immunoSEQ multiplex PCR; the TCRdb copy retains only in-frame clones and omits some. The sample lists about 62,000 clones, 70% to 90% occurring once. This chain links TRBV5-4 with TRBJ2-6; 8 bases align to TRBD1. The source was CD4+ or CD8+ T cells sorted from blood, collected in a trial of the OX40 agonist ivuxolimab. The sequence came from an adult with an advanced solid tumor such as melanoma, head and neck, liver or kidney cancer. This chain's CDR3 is CASSHTGGSGANVLTF. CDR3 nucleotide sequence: TGTGCCAGCAGCCACACAGGGGGCTCTGGGGCCAACGTCCTGACTTTC. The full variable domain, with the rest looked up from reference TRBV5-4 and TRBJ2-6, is ETGVTQSPTHLIKTRGQQVTLRCSSQSGHNTVSWYQQALGQGPQFIFQYYREEENGRGNFPPRFSGLQFPNYSSELNVNALELDDSALYLCASSHTGGSGANVLTFGAGSRLTVL.